Following are 31 T cell receptor beta chains from one sample sequenced in a study (dated by TCRdb to the mid-2010s). The method was 5' RACE. The sequencer was an Illumina MiSeq. TCRdb reworked the public reads: Q25 trimming with fastp, MiXCR clone assembly, productive beta chains retained. CDR3 protein duplicates are merged, each entry listing the most common genes and DNA. The sample table shows fewer than 25,000 distinct CDR3 sequences, and less than 40% are seen once. The ten most abundant clones make up 2.2% of the sample. Sequenced material: tumor-infiltrating naive CD4+ T cells sorted from the breast tumor. Read against the paper, the sample's cell subset or site label means: naive CD4+ T cells, CD4+CD45RA+CD25-. These receptors were taken from a female donor with breast cancer.

The chain joins TRBV7-2 to TRBJ1-4, with TRBD1 as a possible D gene (6 bases). The CDR3 is 15 amino acids. V dropped 5 bases and J dropped 3 bases, with 13 bases sitting between them. Germline lookup yields CDR1 SGHTA and CDR2 FQGNSA. The CDR3 sequence is CASSPTGLANEKLFF. The CDR3 nucleotides are TGTGCCAGCAGCCCTACAGGGTTAGCTAATGAAAAACTGTTTTTT. The variable domain in full, completed from reference TRBV7-2 and TRBJ1-4, reads GAGVSQSPSNKVTEKGKDVELRCDPISGHTALYWYRQSLGQGLEFLIYFQGNSAPDKSGLPSDRFSAERTGGSVSTLTIQRTQQEDSAVYLCASSPTGLANEKLFFGSGTQLSVL.

This clonotype has more than one count but fewer than ten. The chain links TRBV15 to TRBJ1-2, with D unresolved. The CDR3 is made up of 13 amino acids. Germline V gene sequence: CDR1 LNHNV, CDR2 YYDKDF (reference sequence). V lost 1 base and J lost 4, with 7 bases in between. The CDR3 is CATSRGRTYGYTF. The DNA of the CDR3 is TGTGCCACCAGCAGAGGCCGGACCTATGGCTACACCTTC.

By its share, this clonotype is medium-sized. The chain uses TRBV18 and TRBJ1-1; D gene uncertain. CDR1 and CDR2 from the germline V gene are KGHSH and LQKENI. CDR3 size: 17 residues. V gave up 0 bases and J gave up 0 bases, with 14 bases separating them. The CDR3 region is CASSPPGLPTVNTEAFF. DNA of the CDR3: TGTGCCAGCTCACCACCGGGCCTTCCAACCGTGAACACTGAAGCTTTCTTT.

The chain employs TRBV18 and TRBJ2-7; 9 bases map to TRBD1. The V gene end was trimmed by 2 bases and the J gene end by 6 bases; junction bases not matched to a gene: 5. CDR1 KGHSH and CDR2 LQKENI come from the germline V gene. The CDR3 length is 14 residues. The CDR3 protein is CASSPSQGASEQYF. CDR3 in DNA: TGTGCCAGCTCACCATCACAGGGGGCCAGCGAGCAGTACTTC.

The chain's CDR3 is CSVWDSSGYGYTF. Here the CDR3 DNA reads TGCAGCGTTTGGGACAGCTCGGGCTATGGCTACACCTTC. J is TRBJ1-2 and V is TRBV29-1; 7 bases match TRBD1. The CDR3 contains 13 residues. With 5 bases clipped from V and 4 bases from J, the junction kept 7 bases outside the gene matches. The germline CDR1 and CDR2 sequences are SQVTM and ANQGSEA. The full variable domain, rest sourced from reference TRBV29-1 and TRBJ1-2, is SAVISQKPSRDICQRGTSLTIQCQVDSQVTMMFWYRQQPGQSLTLIATANQGSEATYESGFVIDKFPISRPNLTFSTLTVSNMSPEDSSIYLCSVWDSSGYGYTFGSGTRLTVV.

There are a few counts of this clonotype. This chain uses TRBV3-1 with TRBJ1-2, with TRBD1 matching over 8 bases. V was clipped by 3 bases and J by 4 bases; unmatched bases: 10. The CDR3 has 16 amino acids. Germline lookup yields CDR1 LGHDT and CDR2 YNNKEL (reference sequence). In DNA form, the CDR3 reads TGTGCCAGCAGCCAGACATCCGGGACAGGAATCTATGGCTACACCTTC. It yields the protein CASSQTSGTGIYGYTF. Complete variable domain (other parts from reference TRBV3-1 and TRBJ1-2): DTAVSQTPKYLVTQMGNDKSIKCEQNLGHDTMYWYKQDSKKFLKIMFSYNNKELIINETVPNRFSPKSPDKAHLNLHINSLELGDSAVYFCASSQTSGTGIYGYTFGSGTRLTVV.

This clonotype was picked up a small number of times. This chain joins TRBV6-6 and TRBJ1-5; a possible D gene is TRBD1 (6 bases). The CDR3 covers 15 residues. Deletions cut 3 bases from V and 3 bases from J, with 12 bases between. Germline V gene lookup returns CDR1 MNHNY and CDR2 SVGAGI (reference sequence). CDR3 region: CASSYLGATNQPQHF. The CDR3 coding sequence is TGTGCCAGCAGTTATTTGGGGGCAACCAATCAGCCCCAGCATTTT.

This clonotype was found many times. This sequence joins TRBV6-5 and TRBJ1-1; 9 positions match TRBD1. After removal of 3 bases from V and 10 bases from J, the junction contained 6 bases not matched to a gene. The CDR3 extends over 13 amino acids. Germline CDR1 is MNHEY and CDR2 is SVGAGI. CDR3 residues: CASSYLQGAGAFF. The DNA for the CDR3 is TGTGCCAGCAGTTATCTACAGGGGGCGGGAGCTTTCTTT.

The rearrangement joins TRBV27 to TRBJ2-3, with D unresolved. Trimming stripped 2 bases from V and 2 bases from J, with 5 bases between. Germline V gene lookup returns CDR1 MNHEY and CDR2 SMNVEV (reference sequence). The CDR3 covers 13 residues. The CDR3 reads CASSLPHTDTQYF. The CDR3 DNA is TGTGCCAGCAGTTTACCACACACAGATACGCAGTATTTT.

The rearrangement uses TRBV13 and TRBJ2-7, with D unclear. Germline V gives CDR1 PRHDT, CDR2 FYEKMQ (reference sequence). Trimming took 4 bases from V and 0 from J, leaving 7 bases between them. The CDR3 sequence is 13 residues long. The CDR3 bases are TGTGCCAGCAGCTCCGAATCCTCCTACGAGCAGTACTTC. Residues: CASSSESSYEQYF.

This clonotype is categorized as medium-sized (0.01 to 0.1%). The genes are TRBV5-1 and TRBJ1-1, with D possibly being TRBD1 (5 bases). Germline V gives CDR1 SGHRS, CDR2 YFSETQ. V was shortened by 2 bases and J by 1 base, with 12 bases between the two germline ends. The CDR3 extends over 15 amino acids. The CDR3, as DNA: TGCGCCAGCAGCTTAGGGGATCTCCCGAACACTGAAGCTTTCTTT. This gives the protein CASSLGDLPNTEAFF. Using reference TRBV5-1 and TRBJ1-1 for the parts outside the CDR3, the full variable domain is KAGVTQTPRYLIKTRGQQVTLSCSPISGHRSVSWYQQTPGQGLQFLFEYFSETQRNKGNFPGRFSGRQFSNSRSEMNVSTLELGDSALYLCASSLGDLPNTEAFFGQGTRLTVV.

By frequency in the sample, this clonotype is medium-sized. For the CDR3, the DNA is TGTGCCAGCAGTTACAAAAACATTCAGTACTTC. Its protein is CASSYKNIQYF. The rearrangement links TRBV6-5 to TRBJ2-4; D not certain. V lost 2 bases and J 4 bases, leaving 0 bases between the germline ends. CDR1 and CDR2 from the germline V gene are MNHEY and SVGAGI. The length of the CDR3 is 11 residues.

This clonotype has a count of ten or more. The chain has TRBV6-5 and TRBJ1-6; a weak D match, TRBD1 (6 bases). Germline lookup yields CDR1 MNHEY and CDR2 SVGAGI. This CDR3 has 12 amino acids. Trimming cost V 6 bases and J 6 bases, with 6 bases left between them. CDR3 nucleotide sequence: TGTGCCAGCAGGGACAGTAATTCACCCCTCCACTTT. Amino acid sequence: CASRDSNSPLHF.

The CDR3 region has the DNA TGTGCCAGCAGCTTGGGAGGGATTAGCAATCAGCCCCAGCATTTT. Translated: CASSLGGISNQPQHF. The rearrangement joins TRBV5-6 to TRBJ1-5; D unresolved. The CDR3 contains 15 residues. Germline V gives CDR1 SGHDT, CDR2 YYEEEE. Trimming stripped 0 bases from V and 0 bases from J, with 7 bases between. Variable domain in full (rest from reference TRBV5-6 and TRBJ1-5): DAGVTQSPTHLIKTRGQQVTLRCSPKSGHDTVSWYQQALGQGPQFIFQYYEEEERQRGNFPDRFSGHQFPNYSSELNVNALLLGDSALYLCASSLGGISNQPQHFGDGTRLSIL.

The chain uses TRBV5-5 and TRBJ1-2; maybe TRBD1 (6 bases). V was shortened by 5 bases and J by 9 bases, with 14 bases between the two germline ends. This CDR3 has 12 residues. Germline V gives CDR1 SGHKS, CDR2 YYEKEE (reference sequence). In nucleotides, the CDR3 is TGTGCCAGCAGTCCCTTCGGGGGCCGCTACACCTTC. Translation gives CASSPFGGRYTF. Full variable domain (outside the CDR3, taken from reference TRBV5-5 and TRBJ1-2): DAGVTQSPTHLIKTRGQQVTLRCSPISGHKSVSWYQQVLGQGPQFIFQYYEKEERGRGNFPDRFSARQFPNYSSELNVNALLLGDSALYLCASSPFGGRYTFGSGTRLTVV.

The gene calls are TRBV20-1 and TRBJ2-7; the D gene is possibly TRBD1 (6 bases). Germline V gene data show CDR1 as DFQATT and CDR2 as SNEGSKA (reference sequence). The CDR3 covers 14 residues. Trimming shortened V by 0 bases and J by 6 bases, and 15 bases separated the two germline ends. The CDR3 here is CSARDAQGSGEQYF. CDR3 bases: TGCAGTGCTAGAGATGCACAGGGATCGGGCGAGCAGTACTTC.

A word on this clonotype: A read error may explain this, as a much larger clone is one base away. The chain joins TRBV7-3 to TRBJ2-1; weak D call: TRBD2 (5 bases). The CDR3 consists of 15 residues. Germline V gene data show CDR1 as SGHTA and CDR2 as FQGTGA. CDR3 region: CASSLPSSSYNERFF. CDR3 in DNA: TGTGCCAGCAGCTTACCGTCTAGCTCCTACAATGAGCGGTTCTTC.

The chain uses TRBV5-1 and TRBJ2-5; 11 nucleotides match TRBD2. Trimming took 2 bases from V and 5 from J; bases not matched to a gene: 2. Germline V gene sequence: CDR1 SGHRS, CDR2 YFSETQ. This CDR3 is 14 amino acids long. The DNA for the CDR3 is TGCGCCAGCAGCTTTAGCGGGAGGGCCGAGACCCAGTACTTC. Protein product: CASSFSGRAETQYF. The complete variable domain, with remaining parts taken from reference TRBV5-1 and TRBJ2-5, reads KAGVTQTPRYLIKTRGQQVTLSCSPISGHRSVSWYQQTPGQGLQFLFEYFSETQRNKGNFPGRFSGRQFSNSRSEMNVSTLELGDSALYLCASSFSGRAETQYFGPGTRLLVL.

The table lists this clonotype with a few counts. V is TRBV6-4 and J is TRBJ2-1; the D gene could be TRBD1 or TRBD2 (5 bases each). Germline lookup yields CDR1 MRHNA and CDR2 SNTAGT. V lost 4 bases to trimming and J lost 6 bases, with 7 bases between them. CDR3 size: 12 residues. In DNA, the CDR3 is TGTGCCAGCAGTGGTGGGGGCAATGAGCAGTTCTTC. This sequence encodes CASSGGGNEQFF.

To note about this clonotype: A read error may produce the germline difference seen at one junction end. This rearrangement joins TRBV24-1 to TRBJ2-1; the match to TRBD2 covers 7 bases. Germline lookup yields CDR1 KGHDR and CDR2 SFDVKD. This CDR3 is 15 amino acids long. CDR3 in DNA: TGTACCACCAGTGATTTGGGTAGCGGGCCACGTGAGCAGTTCTTC. It encodes CTTSDLGSGPREQFF.

This clonotype was counted a single time. This sequence joins TRBV29-1 and TRBJ2-1; a possible D gene is TRBD2 (6 bases). Germline CDR1 and CDR2: SQVTM and ANQGSEA. This CDR3 spans 16 amino acids. With 7 bases removed from V and 7 bases from J, the gap between germline ends came to 26 bases. The CDR3 region has the DNA TGCAGCGCCCGGAGGATTGGCGGAGGGGTTCGGAATGAGCAGTTCTTC. Its protein product is CSARRIGGGVRNEQFF.

This clonotype was detected a few times. The genes are TRBV20-1 and TRBJ1-3; no clear D. CDR3 size: 15 residues. Germline loops: CDR1 DFQATT, CDR2 SNEGSKA (reference sequence). V dropped 4 bases and J dropped 0 bases, with 13 bases sitting between them. In DNA, the CDR3 is TGCAGTGCTACAGATCCCCGGAGCTCTGGAAACACCATATATTTT. Translated, it gives CSATDPRSSGNTIYF.

The rearrangement links TRBV20-1 to TRBJ2-7, with D unresolved. The V and J ends lost 5 bases and 3 bases respectively, with 11 bases between them. CDR1 and CDR2 (germline): DFQATT, SNEGSKA (reference sequence). The CDR3 extends over 12 amino acids. The CDR3 coding sequence is TGCAGTGCTGCCCGGAACAGCTACGAGCAGTACTTC. The encoded protein is CSAARNSYEQYF.

Regarding this clonotype: Since a much larger clone is just one base distant, this may be a read error. This chain connects TRBV30 to TRBJ2-7; 9 nucleotides align to TRBD2. The germline V gene has CDR1 GTSNPN and CDR2 SVGIG (reference sequence). With V trimmed by 0 bases and J by 7 bases, 4 bases remained unmatched. CDR3 length: 13 residues. This CDR3 is CAWSVVLAGEQYF. For the CDR3, the DNA is TGTGCCTGGAGTGTTGTGCTAGCGGGGGAGCAGTACTTC.

This clonotype was seen more than once but under ten times. The conserved phenylalanine or tryptophan is not found at the CDR3 terminus, so this likely reflects a read error. The V gene is TRBV7-8, the J gene TRBJ2-3, with D perhaps TRBD2 (5 bases). This CDR3 spans 14 amino acids. Germline values: CDR1 SGHVS, CDR2 FQNEAQ. Trimming cost V 5 bases and J 3 bases, with 12 bases left between them. DNA of the CDR3: TGTGCCAGCAGCAACGGACTGCTGACAGATACGCAGTATCTT. Amino acids: CASSNGLLTDTQYL.

This clonotype showed up just a few times. The chain is built from TRBV25-1 and TRBJ1-1; D not resolved. CDR1 is MGHDK, CDR2 SYGVNS, per germline. Trimming stripped 7 bases from V and 3 bases from J, with 15 bases between. The CDR3 sequence is 14 residues long. CDR3: CASTPPGGDTEAFF. The CDR3 region has the DNA TGTGCCAGCACCCCTCCGGGTGGAGACACTGAAGCTTTCTTT.

This clonotype counts as medium-sized. The CDR3 DNA is TGCGCCAGCAGCTTGGGAGGGGCAAGTAGTAGTGAAGCTTTCTTT. Translating gives CASSLGGASSSEAFF. The chain carries TRBV5-1 and TRBJ1-1, with D tentatively TRBD1 (5 bases). V lost 0 bases to trimming and J lost 7 bases, with 16 bases between them. Per the germline V gene, CDR1 is SGHRS and CDR2 is YFSETQ. CDR3 length: 15 residues.

The genes are TRBV27 and TRBJ1-2, with TRBD1 identical over 7 bases. This CDR3 region has 13 residues. With V trimmed by 2 bases and J by 5 bases, 2 bases remained unmatched. Germline V gene lookup returns CDR1 MNHEY and CDR2 SMNVEV (reference sequence). CDR3 coding DNA: TGTGCCAGCAGTTTAGGACAGGATTATGGCTACACCTTC. Its translation is CASSLGQDYGYTF.

This clonotype counts as medium-sized. This chain connects TRBV6-1 to TRBJ2-7, with 7 positions matching TRBD1. Germline-derived CDR1 and CDR2 are MNHNS and SASEGT. Trimming at V came to 6 bases and at J to 3 bases, leaving 11 bases not matched to a gene. This CDR3 comprises 15 residues. CDR3 protein: CASRVLPGGLYEQYF. The CDR3 nucleotides read TGTGCCAGCAGGGTCCTCCCAGGGGGTCTCTACGAGCAGTACTTC.

This clonotype is deemed medium-sized. V usage is TRBV12-3 or TRBV12-4 and J usage is TRBJ2-1; no definite D call. The ends were cut back, 5 bases at V and 3 bases at J, with 14 bases in the middle. The CDR3 totals 15 residues. The CDR3 loop reads CASSLLLSYYNEQFF. CDR3 DNA sequence: TGTGCCAGCAGTCTTCTCCTTTCCTACTACAATGAGCAGTTCTTC.

Regarding this clonotype: One base away lies a much larger clone, so this may be a sequencing read error. This chain links TRBV6-1 with TRBJ2-3, with 9 bases matching TRBD2. J was trimmed by 10 bases and V by 4 bases; bases with no gene match: 9. CDR3 size: 14 residues. CDR1 and CDR2 (germline): MNHNS, SASEGT. The CDR3 protein is CASSVGGRGDAQYF. The CDR3 region has the DNA TGTGCCAGCAGTGTCGGCGGGAGGGGTGATGCGCAGTATTTT.